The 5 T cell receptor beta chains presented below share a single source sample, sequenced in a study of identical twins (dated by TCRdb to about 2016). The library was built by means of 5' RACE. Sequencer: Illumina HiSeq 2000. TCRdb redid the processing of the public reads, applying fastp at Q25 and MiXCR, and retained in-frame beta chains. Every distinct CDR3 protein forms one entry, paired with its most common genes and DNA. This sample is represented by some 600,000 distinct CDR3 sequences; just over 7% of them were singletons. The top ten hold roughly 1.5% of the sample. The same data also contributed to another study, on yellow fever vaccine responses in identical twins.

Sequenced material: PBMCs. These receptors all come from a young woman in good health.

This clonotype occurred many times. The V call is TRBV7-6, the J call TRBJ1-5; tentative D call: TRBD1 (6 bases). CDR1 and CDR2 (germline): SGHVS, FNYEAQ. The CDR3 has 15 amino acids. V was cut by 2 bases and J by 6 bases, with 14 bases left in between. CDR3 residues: CASSLTGGEVQPQHF. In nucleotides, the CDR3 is TGTGCCAGCAGCTTAACCGGGGGCGAGGTTCAGCCCCAGCATTTT.

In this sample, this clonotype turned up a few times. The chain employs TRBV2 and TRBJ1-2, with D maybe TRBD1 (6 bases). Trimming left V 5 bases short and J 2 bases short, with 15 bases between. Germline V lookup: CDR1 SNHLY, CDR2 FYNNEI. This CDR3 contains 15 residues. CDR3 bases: TGTGCCAGCAGTTCGCGGGACATAGGGAACTATGGCTACACCTTC. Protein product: CASSSRDIGNYGYTF. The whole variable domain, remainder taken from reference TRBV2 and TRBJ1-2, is EPEVTQTPSHQVTQMGQEVILRCVPISNHLYFYWYRQILGQKVEFLVSFYNNEISEKSEIFDDQFSVERPDGSNFTLKIRSTKLEDSAMYFCASSSRDIGNYGYTFGSGTRLTVV.

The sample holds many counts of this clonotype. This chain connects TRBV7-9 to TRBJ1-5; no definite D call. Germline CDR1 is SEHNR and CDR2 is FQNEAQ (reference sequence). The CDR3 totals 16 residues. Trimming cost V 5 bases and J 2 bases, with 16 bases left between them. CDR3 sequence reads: CASSPKVNWGNQPQHF. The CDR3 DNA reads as TGTGCCAGCAGCCCAAAGGTGAATTGGGGCAATCAGCCCCAGCATTTT.

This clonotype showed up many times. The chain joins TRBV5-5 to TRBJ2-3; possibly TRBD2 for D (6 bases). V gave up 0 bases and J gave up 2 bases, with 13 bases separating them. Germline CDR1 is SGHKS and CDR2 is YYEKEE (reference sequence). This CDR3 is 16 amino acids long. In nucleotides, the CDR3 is TGTGCCAGCAGCTTGGCGATAGCGGAAAACACAGATACGCAGTATTTT. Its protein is CASSLAIAENTDTQYF.

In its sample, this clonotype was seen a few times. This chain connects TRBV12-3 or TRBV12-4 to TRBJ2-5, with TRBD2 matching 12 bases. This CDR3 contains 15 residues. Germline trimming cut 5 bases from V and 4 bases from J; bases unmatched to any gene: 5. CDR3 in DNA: TGTGCCAGCAGTATGGGACTAGCGGGCTTAGAGACCCAGTACTTC. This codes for CASSMGLAGLETQYF.